One and the same sample provided the 5 T cell receptor beta chains below, sequenced in a study of blood T cell repertoires in COVID-19. The method was immunoSEQ multiplex PCR; TCRdb's version includes in-frame clones alone and lacks a portion of them. The sample has approximately 460,000 clones, roughly nine tenths seen once; the top ten hold roughly 1%. Sequenced sample: peripheral blood. All receptors derive from a man aged 18-30 years with COVID-19, enrolled during active disease.

This chain links TRBV14 with TRBJ1-2, with D unresolved. Trimming pared 0 bases from V and 6 bases from J, leaving 17 bases between. In germline, CDR1 is SGHDN, CDR2 FVKESK. The CDR3 has 16 amino acids. CDR3 region: CASSQDGRPFAHGYTF. Written as DNA, the CDR3 is TGTGCCAGCAGCCAAGACGGCAGGCCGTTTGCGCATGGCTACACCTTC.

The CDR3 loop reads CATSDRVGPADTQYF. The DNA for the CDR3 is TGTGCCACCAGTGATCGTGTGGGCCCCGCAGATACGCAGTATTTT. V usage is TRBV24-1 and J usage is TRBJ2-3; no clear D. Germline V gene data show CDR1 as KGHDR and CDR2 as SFDVKD. Trimming shortened V by 3 bases and J by 4 bases, and 13 bases separated the two germline ends. CDR3 size: 15 residues.

The chain joins TRBV5-5 to TRBJ2-4; 9 bases line up with TRBD1. The junction had 17 bases not matched to a gene; V was cut back by 4 bases and J by 3 bases. The CDR3 runs to 19 residues. Per the germline V gene, CDR1 is SGHKS and CDR2 is YYEKEE (reference sequence). The CDR3, as DNA: TGTGCCAGCAGCCACCCTGGGGACAGGGATGTTCTCGGCAAAAACATTCAGTACTTC. Encoded protein: CASSHPGDRDVLGKNIQYF.

The CDR3 is CASSATSVYEQYF. The DNA for the CDR3 is TGTGCCAGCAGCGCGACTAGCGTCTACGAGCAGTACTTC. The V gene is TRBV12-3 or TRBV12-4, the J gene TRBJ2-7; 8 bases align to TRBD2. Losses at the gene ends were 6 bases for V and 3 bases for J; bases not matched to a gene: 4. This CDR3 is built from 13 residues.

The chain joins TRBV25-1 to TRBJ2-7; no reliable D call. This CDR3 spans 12 amino acids. Germline V gives CDR1 MGHDK, CDR2 SYGVNS. The ends were cut back, 5 bases at V and 1 base at J, with 6 bases in the middle. Here the CDR3 DNA reads TGTGCCAGCAGTATCGGGTCCTACGAGCAGTACTTC. Translated: CASSIGSYEQYF.